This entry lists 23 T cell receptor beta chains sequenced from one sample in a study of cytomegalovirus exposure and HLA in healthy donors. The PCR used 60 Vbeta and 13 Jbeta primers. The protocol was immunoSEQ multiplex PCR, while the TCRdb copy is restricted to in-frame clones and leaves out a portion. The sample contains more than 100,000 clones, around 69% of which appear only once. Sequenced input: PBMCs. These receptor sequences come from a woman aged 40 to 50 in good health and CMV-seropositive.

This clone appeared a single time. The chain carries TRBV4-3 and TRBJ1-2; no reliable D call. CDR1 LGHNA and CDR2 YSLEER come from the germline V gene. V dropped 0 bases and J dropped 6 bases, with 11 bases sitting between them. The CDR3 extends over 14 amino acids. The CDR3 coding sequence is TGCGCCAGCAGCCAAGAAGTAGTAGAGGATGGCTACACCTTC. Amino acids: CASSQEVVEDGYTF.

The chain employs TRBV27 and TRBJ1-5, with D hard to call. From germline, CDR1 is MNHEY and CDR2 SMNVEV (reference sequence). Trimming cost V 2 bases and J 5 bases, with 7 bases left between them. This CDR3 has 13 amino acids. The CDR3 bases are TGTGCCAGCAGTTTACGGCGGGATCAGCCCCAGCATTTT. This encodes CASSLRRDQPQHF.

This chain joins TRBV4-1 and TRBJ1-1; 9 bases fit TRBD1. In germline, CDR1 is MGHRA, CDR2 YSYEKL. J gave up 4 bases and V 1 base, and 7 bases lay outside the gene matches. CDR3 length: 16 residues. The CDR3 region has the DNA TGCGCCAGCAGCCAAGCTTTGGGACAGGGTGGCACTGAAGCTTTCTTT. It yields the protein CASSQALGQGGTEAFF.

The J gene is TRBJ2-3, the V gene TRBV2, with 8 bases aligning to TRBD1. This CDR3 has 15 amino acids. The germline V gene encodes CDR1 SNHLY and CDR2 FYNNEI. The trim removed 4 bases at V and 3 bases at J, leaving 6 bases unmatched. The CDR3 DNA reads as TGTGCCAGCAGTGGAGGACAGGGTAGGACAGATACGCAGTATTTT. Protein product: CASSGGQGRTDTQYF.

The CDR3 is CASGAGDNQPQHF. CDR3 bases: TGTGCCAGCGGCGCAGGCGACAATCAGCCCCAGCATTTT. J is TRBJ1-5 and V is TRBV7-8; D gene unclear. The germline V gene encodes CDR1 SGHVS and CDR2 FQNEAQ. V lost 8 bases and J 3 bases, leaving 11 bases between the germline ends. The CDR3 has 13 amino acids.

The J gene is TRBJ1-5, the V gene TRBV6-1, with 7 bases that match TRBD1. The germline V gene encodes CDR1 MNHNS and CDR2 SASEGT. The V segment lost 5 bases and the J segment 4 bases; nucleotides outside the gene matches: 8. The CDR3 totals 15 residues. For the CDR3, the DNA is TGTGCCAGCAGTTCTGACAGGGCAGTTAATCAGCCCCAGCATTTT. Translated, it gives CASSSDRAVNQPQHF.

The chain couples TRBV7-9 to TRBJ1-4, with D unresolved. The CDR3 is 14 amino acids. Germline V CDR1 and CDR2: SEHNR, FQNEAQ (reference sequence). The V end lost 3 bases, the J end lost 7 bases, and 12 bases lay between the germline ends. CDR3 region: CASSLRVFGEKLFF. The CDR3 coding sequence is TGTGCCAGCAGCTTGAGGGTTTTCGGTGAAAAACTGTTTTTT.

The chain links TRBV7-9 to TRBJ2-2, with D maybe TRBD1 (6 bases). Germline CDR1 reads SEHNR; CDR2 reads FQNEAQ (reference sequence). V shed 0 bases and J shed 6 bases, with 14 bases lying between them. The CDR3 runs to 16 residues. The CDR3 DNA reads TGTGCCAGCAGCTTAGCGGCGGACAGACTCTCCGGGGAGCTGTTTTTT. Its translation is CASSLAADRLSGELFF.

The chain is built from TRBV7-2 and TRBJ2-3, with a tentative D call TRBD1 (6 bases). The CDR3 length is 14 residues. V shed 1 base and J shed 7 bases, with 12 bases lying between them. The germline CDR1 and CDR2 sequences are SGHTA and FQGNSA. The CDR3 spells CASSLGQEGYTQYF. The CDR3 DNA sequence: TGTGCCAGCAGCTTAGGACAGGAAGGATATACGCAGTATTTT.

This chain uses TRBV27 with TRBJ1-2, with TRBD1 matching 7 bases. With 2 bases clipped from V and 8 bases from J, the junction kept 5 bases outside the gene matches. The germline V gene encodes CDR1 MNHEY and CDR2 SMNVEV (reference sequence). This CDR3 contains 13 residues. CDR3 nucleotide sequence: TGTGCCAGCAGTTTACGACAGGGAATGGGCTACACCTTC. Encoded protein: CASSLRQGMGYTF.

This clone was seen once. CDR3 loop: CASSLTVHGARDTEAFF. As DNA, the CDR3 is TGTGCCAGCAGCTTGACGGTACACGGAGCCAGGGACACTGAAGCTTTCTTT. The chain is built from TRBV7-8 and TRBJ1-1, with D possibly being TRBD1 (5 bases). The length of the CDR3 is 17 residues. Germline assignment: CDR1 SGHVS and CDR2 FQNEAQ. V gave up 3 bases and J gave up 3 bases, with 20 bases separating them.

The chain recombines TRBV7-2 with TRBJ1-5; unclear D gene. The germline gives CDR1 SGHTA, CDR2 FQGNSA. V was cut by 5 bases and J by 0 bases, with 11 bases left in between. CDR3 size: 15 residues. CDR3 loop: CASSPKMSSNQPQHF. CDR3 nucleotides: TGTGCCAGCAGCCCCAAAATGTCTAGCAATCAGCCCCAGCATTTT.

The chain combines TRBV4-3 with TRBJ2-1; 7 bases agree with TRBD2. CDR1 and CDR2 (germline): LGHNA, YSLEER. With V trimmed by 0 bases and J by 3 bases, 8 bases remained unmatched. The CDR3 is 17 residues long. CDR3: CASSQDRAGNHYNEQFF. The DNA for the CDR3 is TGCGCCAGCAGCCAAGATAGAGCGGGGAATCACTACAATGAGCAGTTCTTC.

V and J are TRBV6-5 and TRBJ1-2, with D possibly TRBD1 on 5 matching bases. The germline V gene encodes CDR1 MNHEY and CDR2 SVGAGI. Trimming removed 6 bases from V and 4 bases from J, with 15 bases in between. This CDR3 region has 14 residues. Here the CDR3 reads CASRPGGASYGYTF. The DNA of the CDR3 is TGTGCCAGCAGACCAGGTGGGGCTTCCTATGGCTACACCTTC.

Here the CDR3 reads CASGEDRGNTIYF. CDR3 bases: TGTGCCAGCGGGGAGGACAGGGGAAACACCATATATTTT. The chain is built from TRBV9 and TRBJ1-3, with 7 bases fitting TRBD1. Losses at the gene ends were 7 bases for V and 4 bases for J; bases not matched to a gene: 5. This CDR3 spans 13 amino acids. CDR1 and CDR2 from the germline V gene are SGDLS and YYNGEE.

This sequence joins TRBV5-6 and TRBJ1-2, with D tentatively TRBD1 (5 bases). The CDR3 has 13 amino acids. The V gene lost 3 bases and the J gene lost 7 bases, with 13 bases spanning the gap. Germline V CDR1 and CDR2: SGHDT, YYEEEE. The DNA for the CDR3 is TGTGCCAGCAGCTCTCAGGGTTCTGCTGGCTACACCTTC. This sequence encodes CASSSQGSAGYTF. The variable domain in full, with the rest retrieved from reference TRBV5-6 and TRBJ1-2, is DAGVTQSPTHLIKTRGQQVTLRCSPKSGHDTVSWYQQALGQGPQFIFQYYEEEERQRGNFPDRFSGHQFPNYSSELNVNALLLGDSALYLCASSSQGSAGYTFGSGTRLTVV.

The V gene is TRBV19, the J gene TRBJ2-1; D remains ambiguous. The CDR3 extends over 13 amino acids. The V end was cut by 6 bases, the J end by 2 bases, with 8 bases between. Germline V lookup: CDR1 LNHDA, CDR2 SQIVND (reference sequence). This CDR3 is CASSLGPYNEQFF. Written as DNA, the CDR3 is TGTGCCAGTAGCCTCGGTCCCTACAATGAGCAGTTCTTC. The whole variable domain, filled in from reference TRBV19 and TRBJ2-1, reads DGGITQSPKYLFRKEGQNVTLSCEQNLNHDAMYWYRQDPGQGLRLIYYSQIVNDFQKGDIAEGYSVSREKKESFPLTVTSAQKNPTAFYLCASSLGPYNEQFFGPGTRLTVL.

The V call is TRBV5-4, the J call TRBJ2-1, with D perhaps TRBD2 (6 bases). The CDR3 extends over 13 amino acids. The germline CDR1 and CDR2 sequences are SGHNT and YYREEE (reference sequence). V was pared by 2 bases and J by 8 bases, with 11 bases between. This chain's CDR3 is CASSFGGRDEQFF. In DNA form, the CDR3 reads TGTGCCAGCAGCTTCGGGGGTCGGGATGAGCAGTTCTTC.

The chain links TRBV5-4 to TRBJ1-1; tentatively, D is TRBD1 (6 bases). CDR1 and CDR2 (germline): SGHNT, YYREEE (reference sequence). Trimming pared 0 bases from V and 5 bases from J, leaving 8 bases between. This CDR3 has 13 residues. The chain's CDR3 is CASSLVRGTEAFF. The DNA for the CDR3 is TGTGCCAGCAGCTTGGTGAGGGGGACTGAAGCTTTCTTT.

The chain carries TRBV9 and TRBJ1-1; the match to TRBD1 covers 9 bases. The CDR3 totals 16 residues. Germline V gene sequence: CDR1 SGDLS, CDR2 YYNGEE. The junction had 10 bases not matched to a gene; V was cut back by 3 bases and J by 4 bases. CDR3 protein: CASSAGTGWGGTEAFF. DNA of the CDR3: TGTGCCAGCAGCGCCGGGACAGGGTGGGGTGGCACTGAAGCTTTCTTT.

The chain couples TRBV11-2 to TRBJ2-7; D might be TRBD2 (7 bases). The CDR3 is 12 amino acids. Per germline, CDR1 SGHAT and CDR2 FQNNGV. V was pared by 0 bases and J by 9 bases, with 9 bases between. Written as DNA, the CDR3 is TGTGCCAGCAGCTTAGAGGGGGGGCTGCAGTACTTC. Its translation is CASSLEGGLQYF.

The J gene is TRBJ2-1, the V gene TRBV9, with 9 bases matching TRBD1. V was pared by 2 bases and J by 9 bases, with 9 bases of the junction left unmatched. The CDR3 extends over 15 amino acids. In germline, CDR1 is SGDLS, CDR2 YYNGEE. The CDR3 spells CASSVGTGPGSEQFF. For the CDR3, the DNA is TGTGCCAGCAGCGTCGGGACAGGGCCTGGAAGTGAGCAGTTCTTC.

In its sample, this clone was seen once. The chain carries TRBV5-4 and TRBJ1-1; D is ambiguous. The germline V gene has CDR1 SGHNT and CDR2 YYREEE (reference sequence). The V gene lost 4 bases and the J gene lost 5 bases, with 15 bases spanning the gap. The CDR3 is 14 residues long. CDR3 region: CASSPMYGVTEAFF. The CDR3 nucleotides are TGTGCCAGCAGCCCCATGTACGGGGTTACTGAAGCTTTCTTT.